These T cell receptor beta chains were read from a single sample in a study of OX40 agonist ivuxolimab in advanced cancers. The table came from immunoSEQ multiplex PCR; TCRdb's copy has only in-frame clones and leaves some out. The sample lists approximately 14,000 clones; about 80% were seen once. The material sequenced was CD4+ or CD8+ T cells sorted from blood, taken in a trial of the OX40 agonist ivuxolimab. The receptors come from an adult with an advanced solid tumor such as melanoma, head and neck, liver or kidney cancer. Both conserved end residues are part of each CDR3. The D gene is left open where the match is weak. Rows give clone size only sometimes, using once, few, many, or a class for an expanded clone.

DNA,CDR3,length,J,size,V,D
TGTGCCAGCAGCTCCGGGGTGAACACTGAAGCTTTCTTT,CASSSGVNTEAFF,13,TRBJ1-1,NA,TRBV5-6,NA
TGTGCCAGTAAAGGGGCACCTTTTAGCAATCAGCCCCAGCATTTT,CASKGAPFSNQPQHF,15,TRBJ1-5,NA,TRBV19,NA
TGTGCCAGCAACGGCGTCTCGACTGAAGCTTTCTTT,CASNGVSTEAFF,12,TRBJ1-1,NA,TRBV2,NA
TGTGCTCGCGGGAACGGGGAGCTGTTTTTT,CARGNGELFF,10,TRBJ2-2,NA,TRBV12-1,NA
TGCGCCAGCAGCCAAGCGGGGACTAGCTCCTACAATGAGCAGTTCTTC,CASSQAGTSSYNEQFF,16,TRBJ2-1,once,TRBV4-3,TRBD2
TGTGCCAGCAGTACCAACAATCAGCCCCAGCATTTT,CASSTNNQPQHF,12,TRBJ1-5,NA,TRBV27,NA
TGTGCCAGCAGTTTAGTTCGGCTCGACTCTGGGGCCAACGTCCTGACTTTC,CASSLVRLDSGANVLTF,17,TRBJ2-6,NA,TRBV27,NA
TGTGCCATCAGTGAGTCGAGTAGCGGGGGGGTTTCCAACAATGAGCAGTTCTTC,CAISESSSGGVSNNEQFF,18,TRBJ2-1,NA,TRBV10-3,TRBD2
TGTGCCAGCAGCCTAGGACAGGGAGAAGCTTTCTTT,CASSLGQGEAFF,12,TRBJ1-1,NA,TRBV6-5,TRBD1
TGCGCCAGCAGCCCGGTAGGCCCCAGGACAGGGCACTATGGCTACACCTTC,CASSPVGPRTGHYGYTF,17,TRBJ1-2,NA,TRBV5-1,TRBD1
TGTGCCAGCAGTTACTCGAGGGAGCCGAACACCGGGGAGCTGTTTTTT,CASSYSREPNTGELFF,16,TRBJ2-2,NA,TRBV6-5,NA
TGTGCCAGCAGTTTCGGTGGAGAGCAGTACTTC,CASSFGGEQYF,11,TRBJ2-7,few,TRBV6-1,NA
TGTGCCAGCAGCTTAGGATCCGGCGGGGGCTTCCAAGAGACCCAGTACTTC,CASSLGSGGGFQETQYF,17,TRBJ2-5,NA,TRBV7-8,NA
TGTGCCAGCAGTTCATTACAGGGAGGGGCTTTCTTT,CASSSLQGGAFF,12,TRBJ1-1,few,TRBV2,NA
TGTGCCAGTAGTATCGACAATGAGCAGTTCTTC,CASSIDNEQFF,11,TRBJ2-1,NA,TRBV19,NA
TGTGCCAGCAGTTACTCACCGACAGGGGGCACATATGGCTACACCTTC,CASSYSPTGGTYGYTF,16,TRBJ1-2,NA,TRBV6-5,TRBD1
TGTGCCAGTAGTATGGGACAGGGGGCGGGTGGCTACACCTTC,CASSMGQGAGGYTF,14,TRBJ1-2,NA,TRBV19,TRBD1
TGCGCCAGCAGCCAAGTAGGTTCCTACGAGCAGTACTTC,CASSQVGSYEQYF,13,TRBJ2-7,NA,TRBV4-1,NA
TGTGCCAGCGAGAACGGGTGGGGGAGGGTTGTGCAGTACTTC,CASENGWGRVVQYF,14,TRBJ2-7,NA,TRBV7-2,TRBD2
TGTGCCAGCAGGGCCGATTCTGAAAAACTGTTTTTT,CASRADSEKLFF,12,TRBJ1-4,NA,TRBV25-1,NA
TGTGCCAGCAGCTTCGGGACGTATGGCTACACCTTC,CASSFGTYGYTF,12,TRBJ1-2,NA,TRBV11-2,NA
TGTGCCACCAGCAGAGGCAGGGGAGGTGAAAAACTGTTTTTT,CATSRGRGGEKLFF,14,TRBJ1-4,once,TRBV15,NA
TGTGCCAGCAGCTTTTCCCACGAGCAGTACTTC,CASSFSHEQYF,11,TRBJ2-7,NA,TRBV7-9,NA
TGTGCCAGCAGCGTAGGGGTAGGAAACTATGGCTACACCTTC,CASSVGVGNYGYTF,14,TRBJ1-2,NA,TRBV9,NA
TGTGCCAGCAGCCCCACGGTGGGCTATGGCTACACCTTC,CASSPTVGYGYTF,13,TRBJ1-2,few,TRBV7-9,NA
TGTGCCAGTAGTATGGCAGGGGAGGCGTCCGAAGCTTTCTTT,CASSMAGEASEAFF,14,TRBJ1-1,large,TRBV19,NA
TGTGCCAGCAGCCCCGGCACAGGGGAAGAGACCCAGTACTTC,CASSPGTGEETQYF,14,TRBJ2-5,NA,TRBV7-9,TRBD1
TGTGCCAGCAGTTACTCAGGCAGGGAAAGCAATCAGCCCCAGCATTTT,CASSYSGRESNQPQHF,16,TRBJ1-5,NA,TRBV6-7,NA
TGCGCCAGCAGCGACCATCGAGGCGCAGGTGGCTACACCTTC,CASSDHRGAGGYTF,14,TRBJ1-2,few,TRBV4-3,NA
TGTGCCAGCAGCGTAGCTCGCGCGGGGGGCCGGTCAGATACGCAGTATTTT,CASSVARAGGRSDTQYF,17,TRBJ2-3,NA,TRBV9,TRBD2
TGTGCCAGCAGCGCCGGGACAACGTTGAACACTGAAGCTTTCTTT,CASSAGTTLNTEAFF,15,TRBJ1-1,NA,TRBV9,NA
TGTGCCTGGTACGGCGGGGGGGCGCGAAAGCAGTTCTTC,CAWYGGGARKQFF,13,TRBJ2-1,NA,TRBV30,TRBD2